This paragraph covers one T cell receptor (beta chain) sequence. A second PCR of roughly 6 to 12 cycles used a sample-barcoded 5' primer and a J-beta primer mix. TCRdb called the 5' RACE reads again in MiXCR, with one record for every CDR3 protein. The repertoire consists of about 1.4 million distinct CDR3 sequences, with 59% occurring once and the leading ten covering about 6.3%. This sample is part of a study of blood T cells in healthy people across ages. V lost 5 bases and J lost 9, with 14 bases in between. This CDR3 contains 12 residues. Sequencing was done on a sample of blood. The clonotype was recovered from a man younger than 35 in good health. The chain is built from TRBV12-3 or TRBV12-4 and TRBJ2-7, with a tentative D call TRBD2 (6 bases). DNA of the CDR3: TGTGCCAGCAGTGAGGGGACTGTATGGCAGTACTTC. As protein: CASSEGTVWQYF.